This passage covers 10 T cell receptor beta chains from one sample sequenced in a study of cytomegalovirus exposure and HLA in healthy donors. Assay used: immunoSEQ multiplex PCR; TCRdb lists only in-frame clones, some missing. The sample shows 150,000 to 200,000 clones, about 86% of them seen only once. Sequencing was done on a sample of PBMCs. These receptors came from a young woman in good health and CMV-seropositive.

In nucleotides, the CDR3 is TGTGCCAGCGACCGCAGGGGGGCCCTAAGGGGCAACGAGCAGTACTTC. This translates into CASDRRGALRGNEQYF. V and J are TRBV2 and TRBJ2-7; D perhaps matches TRBD1 (7 bases). With 8 bases removed from V and 5 bases from J, the gap between germline ends came to 25 bases. Germline lookup yields CDR1 SNHLY and CDR2 FYNNEI. The CDR3 runs to 16 residues.

As to this clone: A clone one base away is much larger, so this may be a read error. The J gene is TRBJ2-3, the V gene TRBV2, with TRBD2 identical over 9 bases. Germline V gene lookup returns CDR1 SNHLY and CDR2 FYNNEI. V was clipped by 5 bases and J by 1 base; unmatched bases: 1. This CDR3 comprises 14 residues. CDR3 bases: TGTGCCAGCAGTCGCGGGGGGGGCACAGATACGCAGTATTTT. Translating it yields CASSRGGGTDTQYF.

In its sample, this clone was seen once. The rearrangement uses TRBV6-1 and TRBJ1-5, with 7 positions matching TRBD1. The CDR3 sequence is 13 residues long. The germline gives CDR1 MNHNS, CDR2 SASEGT. The V and J ends lost 6 bases and 6 bases, in that order; junction bases with no gene match: 5. The CDR3 sequence: CASSDRAAQPQHF. The CDR3 DNA reads as TGTGCCAGCAGCGACAGGGCCGCTCAGCCCCAGCATTTT.

The rearrangement uses TRBV9 and TRBJ2-5; 7 bases are shared with TRBD2. V lost 0 bases and J lost 5; bases outside the gene matches: 7. The CDR3 spans 15 residues. Per germline, CDR1 SGDLS and CDR2 YYNGEE. The CDR3 region is CASSVVGGVSETQYF. The CDR3 DNA reads TGTGCCAGCAGCGTAGTGGGGGGGGTGAGCGAGACCCAGTACTTC.

The CDR3 here is CASSETHTQYF. The CDR3 nucleotides are TGTGCCAGCAGTGAAACACATACGCAGTATTTT. The chain couples TRBV2 to TRBJ2-3; no firm D call. The CDR3 totals 11 residues. CDR1 is SNHLY and CDR2 is FYNNEI in the germline V gene. V was shortened by 2 bases and J by 7 bases, with 4 bases between the two germline ends.

This clone was detected only a few times. This chain uses TRBV4-1 with TRBJ1-2; D gene uncertain. Germline-derived CDR1 and CDR2 are MGHRA and YSYEKL. The CDR3 spans 13 residues. V lost 1 base and J 8 bases, leaving 11 bases between the germline ends. The CDR3 sequence: CASSQVFSPGYTF. CDR3 sequence (DNA): TGCGCCAGCAGCCAAGTTTTCAGTCCCGGCTACACCTTC.

The chain uses TRBV4-1 and TRBJ1-5; D is unresolved. V lost 1 base and J 9 bases, leaving 7 bases between the germline ends. Germline V lookup: CDR1 MGHRA, CDR2 YSYEKL. The CDR3 is 12 amino acids. The DNA for the CDR3 is TGCGCCAGCAGCCAAGTGGGGAGGCCCCAGCATTTT. Its translation: CASSQVGRPQHF.

The rearrangement links TRBV9 to TRBJ2-1; D not certain. There are 15 residues in the CDR3. Trimming took off 0 bases at V and 2 bases at J, with 9 bases between the two ends. Germline CDR1 SGDLS, CDR2 YYNGEE. The CDR3 bases are TGTGCCAGCAGCGTAGTTGGAGAAACCTACAATGAGCAGTTCTTC. Translated, it gives CASSVVGETYNEQFF.

The chain links TRBV2 to TRBJ2-5; 12 bases are shared with TRBD1. The CDR3 loop spans 16 amino acids. Germline CDR1 SNHLY, CDR2 FYNNEI. V gave up 5 bases and J gave up 5 bases; unmatched junction bases: 9. CDR3 bases: TGTGCCAGCAGTCCGGGGGACAGGGGGCAGGGGGAGACCCAGTACTTC. Its translation: CASSPGDRGQGETQYF.

Here the CDR3 reads CASSYEGGTQYF. The CDR3 bases are TGTGCCAGCAGTTACGAAGGGGGGACCCAGTACTTC. The gene calls are TRBV6-5 and TRBJ2-5; perhaps TRBD1 as D (6 bases). The V gene's germline CDR1 is MNHEY and CDR2 SVGAGI. V dropped 2 bases and J dropped 7 bases, with 8 bases sitting between them. The CDR3 is 12 residues long.